One sample yielded the 27 T cell receptor beta chains listed below, sequenced in a study of CD8+ T cells in alopecia areata. Treatment of the sample: oral pan-JAK inhibitor, 5-10 mg twice daily. RNA was isolated and reverse transcribed to cDNA, the sequencing template. Produced via immunoSEQ multiplex PCR; TCRdb's table is partial and in-frame only. The table records some 58,000 clones, more than 45% of them present only once. Source: CD8+ T cells sorted from blood, taken around week 36, from a patient treated with tofacitinib. The receptors here all came from a human donor with alopecia areata.

This chain joins TRBV29-1 and TRBJ2-2, with a weak D call TRBD1 (5 bases). Trimming stripped 3 bases from V and 6 bases from J, with 5 bases between. From germline, CDR1 is SQVTM and CDR2 ANQGSEA. The CDR3 sequence is 11 residues long. The CDR3: CSVDRAGELFF. The CDR3 nucleotides are TGCAGCGTTGACAGGGCCGGGGAGCTGTTTTTT.

This clone has more than one count but fewer than ten. J is TRBJ2-7 and V is TRBV29-1; a weak D match, TRBD2 (6 bases). CDR3 size: 13 residues. The germline gives CDR1 SQVTM, CDR2 ANQGSEA. Here the CDR3 DNA reads TGCAGTGGGGCCTCGGGAGACTCCTACGAGCAGTACTTC. Its translation: CSGASGDSYEQYF.

The CDR3 DNA sequence: TGTGCCTGGAGTGACGCCGGGACAGGGGTGAACTATGGCTACACCTTC. Protein sequence: CAWSDAGTGVNYGYTF. The chain couples TRBV30 to TRBJ1-2, with 10 bases aligning to TRBD1. The CDR3 sequence is 16 residues long. After removal of 1 base from V and 2 bases from J, the junction contained 7 bases not matched to a gene. From germline, CDR1 is GTSNPN and CDR2 SVGIG (reference sequence).

This clone has only a few counts. The chain combines TRBV4-3 with TRBJ2-1; D call uncertain. V lost 0 bases and J 5 bases, leaving 5 bases between the germline ends. This CDR3 region has 13 residues. From germline, CDR1 is LGHNA and CDR2 YSLEER. CDR3 sequence (DNA): TGCGCCAGCAGCCAAGACGGTAACAATGAGCAGTTCTTC. It is translated as CASSQDGNNEQFF.

This clone was recorded a few times. The J gene is TRBJ2-2, the V gene TRBV29-1; 8 positions agree with TRBD1. The V segment lost 4 bases and the J segment 4 bases; nucleotides outside the gene matches: 8. This CDR3 is built from 15 residues. Germline-derived CDR1 and CDR2 are SQVTM and ANQGSEA. This CDR3 is CSVAGGTGITGELFF. The CDR3 DNA reads as TGCAGCGTTGCAGGGGGGACAGGTATCACCGGGGAGCTGTTTTTT.

The V and J genes are TRBV7-2 and TRBJ1-1; D gene uncertain. Trimming left V 2 bases short and J 0 bases short, with 16 bases between. The germline V gene has CDR1 SGHTA and CDR2 FQGNSA. The CDR3 has 17 residues. CDR3 amino acids: CASSLREAGIMNTEAFF. DNA for the CDR3: TGTGCCAGCAGCTTACGAGAAGCCGGAATCATGAACACTGAAGCTTTCTTT.

This clone has more than one count but fewer than ten. V gene TRBV9 combines with J gene TRBJ2-7, with a weak D call TRBD2 (6 bases). The germline CDR1 and CDR2 sequences are SGDLS and YYNGEE. Trimming left V 2 bases short and J 6 bases short, with 18 bases between. This CDR3 spans 15 amino acids. The DNA for the CDR3 is TGTGCCAGCAGCGTCGGGACTGGGACCCTATTCGAGCAGTACTTC. Its translation: CASSVGTGTLFEQYF.

About this clone: The same CDR3 also results from other DNA sequences found in this sample. The chain uses TRBV29-1 and TRBJ1-2, with D unresolved. In germline, CDR1 is SQVTM, CDR2 ANQGSEA. V lost 7 bases to trimming and J lost 10 bases, with 22 bases between them. There are 13 residues in the CDR3. This chain's CDR3 is CSGSAGLGDDYTF. The CDR3, as DNA: TGCAGCGGCTCGGCGGGGTTGGGAGACGACTACACCTTC.

The V and J genes are TRBV9 and TRBJ1-2; the match to TRBD1 covers 9 bases. The J segment lost 3 bases and the V segment lost 3 bases, leaving 6 bases of the junction unmatched. CDR1 SGDLS and CDR2 YYNGEE come from the germline V gene. This CDR3 is built from 15 residues. CDR3 sequence reads: CASSAGDRVYYGYTF. CDR3 DNA sequence: TGTGCCAGCAGCGCCGGGGACAGGGTCTACTATGGCTACACCTTC.

This clone has only a few counts. This chain connects TRBV2 to TRBJ2-3; 11 bases map to TRBD2. CDR3 size: 14 residues. V lost 2 bases, J lost 9 bases, and 4 bases stayed unmatched. Germline CDR1 reads SNHLY; CDR2 reads FYNNEI. CDR3 region: CASSETLAGDTQYF. CDR3 nucleotides: TGTGCCAGCAGTGAAACACTAGCGGGAGACACGCAGTATTTT.

The chain joins TRBV2 to TRBJ1-1; D unclear. Per germline, CDR1 SNHLY and CDR2 FYNNEI. V was pared by 6 bases and J by 4 bases, with 12 bases between. This CDR3 spans 13 amino acids. In DNA form, the CDR3 reads TGTGCCAGCAGGGAGGGAATCGTCACTGAAGCTTTCTTT. Translation gives CASREGIVTEAFF.

The chain joins TRBV9 to TRBJ2-7, with 9 bases identical to TRBD1. CDR1 is SGDLS, CDR2 YYNGEE, per germline. Trimming removed 3 bases from V and 3 bases from J; junction bases left unmatched: 4. The CDR3 contains 14 residues. The CDR3 reads CASSGRTGDYEQYF. In DNA form, the CDR3 reads TGTGCCAGCAGCGGCAGGACAGGGGACTACGAGCAGTACTTC.

This clone appeared a few times. The chain recombines TRBV29-1 with TRBJ2-4; TRBD2 agrees at 8 bases. The V and J ends lost 1 base and 6 bases, in that order; junction bases with no gene match: 8. The CDR3 has 15 residues. Germline V gene lookup returns CDR1 SQVTM and CDR2 ANQGSEA. The CDR3 DNA follows: TGCAGCGTTGAAGGGGGAGCGGGAGAAGCAAACATTCAGTACTTC. Its protein product is CSVEGGAGEANIQYF.

This clone was observed a handful of times. Other DNA sequences in this sample translate to the same CDR3. V usage is TRBV5-1 and J usage is TRBJ2-1, with D tentatively TRBD2 (6 bases). Germline CDR1 reads SGHRS; CDR2 reads YFSETQ. Deletions cut 0 bases from V and 6 bases from J, with 7 bases between. The CDR3 has 13 residues. CDR3 DNA sequence: TGCGCCAGCAGCTTGGGCGGGGTCAATGAGCAGTTCTTC. Translating gives CASSLGGVNEQFF.

This clone was seen more than once but under ten times. The V and J genes are TRBV11-2 and TRBJ2-7, with unresolved D. With 5 bases removed from V and 0 bases from J, the gap between germline ends came to 5 bases. CDR3 length: 12 residues. Germline V gene lookup returns CDR1 SGHAT and CDR2 FQNNGV. The CDR3 loop is CASSPPSYEQYF. CDR3 nucleotides: TGTGCCAGCAGCCCCCCCTCCTACGAGCAGTACTTC.

This clone appeared a few times. The same CDR3 arises from other DNA sequences in this sample as well. V and J are TRBV29-1 and TRBJ2-5; D is undetermined. The CDR3 runs 10 residues. Trimming cost V 3 bases and J 5 bases, with 4 bases left between them. CDR1 and CDR2 (germline): SQVTM, ANQGSEA. CDR3 DNA: TGCAGCGTTGAGTTGGAGACCCAGTACTTC. This translates into CSVELETQYF.

The chain combines TRBV13 with TRBJ1-2, with D unclear. Germline CDR1 reads PRHDT; CDR2 reads FYEKMQ (reference sequence). V gave up 5 bases and J gave up 7 bases, with 17 bases separating them. This CDR3 is built from 14 residues. CDR3 coding DNA: TGTGCCAGCAGCACATTGCTGGAGATTCCTGGCTACACCTTC. Protein sequence: CASSTLLEIPGYTF.

This chain joins TRBV10-3 and TRBJ1-2; possible D gene TRBD1, 5 bases. Per the germline V gene, CDR1 is ENHRY and CDR2 is SYGVKD. CDR3 length equals 14 residues. Trimming cost V 2 bases and J 4 bases, with 11 bases left between them. The CDR3 sequence is CAISEARGFYGYTF. As DNA, the CDR3 is TGTGCCATCAGTGAGGCCCGGGGGTTCTATGGCTACACCTTC.

The chain recombines TRBV5-1 with TRBJ2-2; D unclear. The CDR3 is made up of 12 amino acids. Germline V gives CDR1 SGHRS, CDR2 YFSETQ. V was cut by 2 bases and J by 5 bases, with 4 bases left in between. The CDR3 DNA is TGCGCCAGCAGCTTATGGACCGGGGAGCTGTTTTTT. Translating gives CASSLWTGELFF.

The chain is built from TRBV14 and TRBJ2-5, with D perhaps matching TRBD2 (6 bases). Germline assignment: CDR1 SGHDN and CDR2 FVKESK. The CDR3 length is 14 residues. V gave up 1 base and J gave up 4 bases, with 10 bases separating them. DNA for the CDR3: TGTGCCAGCAGCCAAGCCCGGGGGAGAGAGACCCAGTACTTC. This codes for CASSQARGRETQYF.

The chain has TRBV5-1 and TRBJ2-3; maybe TRBD2 (6 bases). The CDR3 contains 18 residues. Germline CDR1 is SGHRS and CDR2 is YFSETQ. Trimming removed 0 bases from V and 3 bases from J, with 20 bases in between. Here the CDR3 reads CASSLAPEAGLITDTQYF. The CDR3 region has the DNA TGCGCCAGCAGCTTGGCCCCGGAGGCGGGATTGATTACAGATACGCAGTATTTT.

This clone was found a few times. The V and J genes are TRBV9 and TRBJ1-5, with D perhaps matching TRBD1 (5 bases). Germline V gene data show CDR1 as SGDLS and CDR2 as YYNGEE. The V end lost 3 bases, the J end lost 3 bases, and 10 bases lay between the germline ends. The CDR3 contains 14 residues. The CDR3 nucleotides read TGTGCCAGCAGCGGGGGCGATTACAATCAGCCCCAGCATTTT. Encoded protein: CASSGGDYNQPQHF.

V gene TRBV10-3 combines with J gene TRBJ2-7, with D unresolved. In germline, CDR1 is ENHRY, CDR2 SYGVKD. CDR3 length: 13 residues. The V end was cut by 2 bases, the J end by 0 bases, with 5 bases between. The CDR3 is CAISEGYSYEQYF. The CDR3 coding sequence is TGTGCCATCAGTGAGGGTTACTCCTACGAGCAGTACTTC.

The V and J genes are TRBV30 and TRBJ1-1, with TRBD1 as a possible D gene (5 bases). Germline CDR1 GTSNPN, CDR2 SVGIG (reference sequence). Trimming shortened V by 4 bases and J by 1 base, and 10 bases separated the two germline ends. The CDR3 runs to 13 residues. The chain's CDR3 is CAWNRIQNTEAFF. CDR3 sequence (DNA): TGTGCCTGGAACAGGATTCAGAACACTGAAGCTTTCTTT. Filled out from reference TRBV30 and TRBJ1-1, the complete variable domain reads SQTIHQWPATLVQPVGSPLSLECTVEGTSNPNLYWYRQAAGRGLQLLFYSVGIGQISSEVPQNLSASRPQDRQFILSSKKLLLSDSGFYLCAWNRIQNTEAFFGQGTRLTVV.

V gene TRBV2 combines with J gene TRBJ1-1; D gene ambiguous. Trimming left V 4 bases short and J 7 bases short, with 10 bases between. Germline-derived CDR1 and CDR2 are SNHLY and FYNNEI. The CDR3 consists of 12 residues. CDR3 loop: CASSAAFLEAFF. DNA for the CDR3: TGTGCCAGCAGTGCGGCGTTCCTTGAAGCTTTCTTT. Complete variable domain (other parts from reference TRBV2 and TRBJ1-1): EPEVTQTPSHQVTQMGQEVILRCVPISNHLYFYWYRQILGQKVEFLVSFYNNEISEKSEIFDDQFSVERPDGSNFTLKIRSTKLEDSAMYFCASSAAFLEAFFGQGTRLTVV.

This clone showed up just once. The chain links TRBV7-8 to TRBJ2-3; tentatively, D is TRBD2 (5 bases). V lost 2 bases, J lost 4 bases, and 10 bases lay in between. Germline CDR1 SGHVS, CDR2 FQNEAQ. The length of the CDR3 is 14 residues. The CDR3 loop is CASSLRSSPDTQYF. The CDR3 DNA reads as TGTGCCAGCAGCTTACGGTCTAGCCCAGATACGCAGTATTTT.

This clone was seen repeatedly, ten times or more. V is TRBV16 and J is TRBJ2-7; no clear D. V gave up 8 bases and J gave up 2 bases, with 4 bases separating them. Germline V gene lookup returns CDR1 KGHSY and CDR2 FQNENV. The CDR3 has 10 amino acids. CDR3 nucleotide sequence: TGTGCCAGCGGAACCTACGAGCAGTACTTC. Translating gives CASGTYEQYF. Drawing the rest from reference TRBV16 and TRBJ2-7, the complete variable domain is GEEVAQTPKHLVRGEGQKAKLYCAPIKGHSYVFWYQQVLKNEFKFLISFQNENVFDETGMPKERFSAKCLPNSPCSLEIQATKLEDSAVYFCASGTYEQYFGPGTRLTVT.